This T cell receptor beta chain comes out of a study of T-cell memory formation after mild COVID-19. Study context: The TCR clusters were mostly specific to one donor.

TCRdb fed the 5' RACE reads into MiXCR, producing one record per CDR3 protein. The table lists approximately 260,000 distinct CDR3 sequences, about 16% of them singletons. This clonotype was counted only a few times. Sequenced input: PBMCs or a T cell subset sorted from them (not recorded which). This TCR derives from a man aged 18 to 35 who had mild COVID-19 (a few samples of this study predate the infection). Cell type and time point are not known.

CDR3 protein: CASSSRVTEQFF. CDR3 coding DNA: TGTGCCAGCAGCTCCAGGGTGACTGAGCAGTTCTTC. This chain joins TRBV7-8 and TRBJ2-1; D might be TRBD1 (5 bases). V shed 4 bases and J shed 9 bases, with 10 bases lying between them. Germline CDR1 SGHVS, CDR2 FQNEAQ. The CDR3 is 12 residues long.